The source of this TCR beta chain is a study of blood T cell repertoires in COVID-19. Overall study: The samples span acute and convalescent COVID-19 from the United States, Italy and Spain. PBMCs, B-cell-depleted T cells, or T cells were the source of the cDNA or gDNA that made up the material.

The CDR3 spans 14 residues. V lost 2 bases, J lost 4 bases, and 8 bases lay in between. Germline V gene sequence: CDR1 SEHNR, CDR2 FQNEAQ (reference sequence). Per the study methods: Reference gene primer amplification yielded estimated nucleated cell counts. Generated by immunoSEQ multiplex PCR, the TCRdb table keeps only in-frame clones and is missing some. V and J calls and clone size are those listed in that table; D and trimming were worked out from the DNA. The top ten clones hold 3% to 3.5% of a sample with 450,000 to 500,000 clones, 75% to 90% of them seen once. The sample taken for sequencing was peripheral blood. The chain couples TRBV7-9 to TRBJ1-4; D gene uncertain. The receptor comes from a human donor in a cohort sampled during active COVID-19. The CDR3 coding sequence is TGTGCCAGCAGCTTATCCGACTTTAATGAAAAACTGTTTTTT. Its protein product is CASSLSDFNEKLFF.